The 3 T cell receptor beta chains in this list originate from one sample, sequenced in a study of STAT3 mutations in large granular lymphocyte leukemia. Study-wide points: In T-cell large granular lymphocyte leukemia, about half of patients showed multiple immunodominant subclonotypes.

The antigens for these receptors are not known. TCRdb's copy holds only in-frame clones and misses some; the assay was immunoSEQ multiplex PCR. The table has 11,000 or so clones, less than 90% seen once; the top ten hold 70% to 90%. The source material was peripheral blood mononuclear cells. Receptors originate from a man older than 75 with T-cell large granular lymphocyte leukemia. Some clones in this sample may be carry-over from other donors' samples.

The chain joins TRBV4-2 to TRBJ1-2, with TRBD1 identical over 7 bases. V gave up 1 base and J gave up 5 bases; unmatched junction bases: 7. The CDR3 runs 15 residues. Germline assignment: CDR1 LGHNA and CDR2 YNFKEQ. CDR3 protein: CASSQVGEGAYGYTF. The CDR3 bases are TGTGCCAGCAGCCAAGTCGGAGAGGGGGCATATGGCTACACCTTC.

This clone was counted once. V gene TRBV4-1 combines with J gene TRBJ1-2; D uncertain. The CDR3 runs to 14 residues. V was clipped by 0 bases and J by 2 bases, with 7 bases between them. Germline V gene lookup returns CDR1 MGHRA and CDR2 YSYEKL. CDR3 protein: CASSQDYSNYGYTF. CDR3 in DNA: TGCGCCAGCAGCCAAGATTACAGCAACTATGGCTACACCTTC.

The rearrangement uses TRBV29-1 and TRBJ2-2; 9 bases are a match to TRBD1. CDR3 length: 14 residues. J lost 4 bases, V lost 7 bases, and 7 bases had no gene match. Germline V gene sequence: CDR1 SQVTM, CDR2 ANQGSEA. This chain's CDR3 is CSGRTGAGTGELFF. As DNA, the CDR3 is TGCAGCGGGCGGACAGGGGCGGGCACCGGGGAGCTGTTTTTT.